This T cell receptor (beta chain) was retrieved from a study of T cell changes during pregnancy in multiple sclerosis. The table came from immunoSEQ multiplex PCR; TCRdb's copy has only in-frame clones and leaves some out. The data hold tens of thousands of clones, with 80% to 95% observed a single time. The CDR3 is made up of 13 amino acids. Germline values: CDR1 LGHNA, CDR2 YSLEER. The V gene lost 1 base and the J gene lost 5 bases, with 8 bases spanning the gap. The chain couples TRBV4-3 to TRBJ1-2, with D possibly being TRBD1 (5 bases). The source of this sequence is a female donor with multiple sclerosis, enrolled in a pregnancy study. The material sequenced was CD4+ T cells from peripheral blood mononuclear cells, taken before pregnancy. CDR3 nucleotide sequence: TGCGCCAGCAGCCAAGGGGGGGTATATGGCTACACCTTC. It translates to CASSQGGVYGYTF.